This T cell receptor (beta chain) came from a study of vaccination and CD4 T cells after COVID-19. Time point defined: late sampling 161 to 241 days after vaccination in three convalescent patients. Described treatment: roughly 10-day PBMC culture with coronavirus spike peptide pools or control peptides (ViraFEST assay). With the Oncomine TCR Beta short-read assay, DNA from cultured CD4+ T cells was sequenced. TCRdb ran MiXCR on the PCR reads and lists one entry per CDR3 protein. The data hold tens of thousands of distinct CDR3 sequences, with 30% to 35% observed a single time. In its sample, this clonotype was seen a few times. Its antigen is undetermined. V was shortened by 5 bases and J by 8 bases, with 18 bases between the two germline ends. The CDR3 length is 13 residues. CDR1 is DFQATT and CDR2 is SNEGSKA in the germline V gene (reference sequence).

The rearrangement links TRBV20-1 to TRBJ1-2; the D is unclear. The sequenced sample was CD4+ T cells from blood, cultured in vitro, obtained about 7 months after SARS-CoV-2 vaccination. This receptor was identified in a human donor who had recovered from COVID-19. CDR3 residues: CSARSGGSIGYTF. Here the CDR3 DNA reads TGCAGTGCTCGTAGCGGCGGATCTATAGGCTACACCTTC.